This entry lists 29 T cell receptor beta chains sequenced from one sample in a study of regulatory T cells in long-lasting Graves disease. Through Arm-PCR of CDR3 regions and iRepertoire HTBI primers, TCR beta libraries were built. TCRdb reprocessed the multiplex PCR reads with MiXCR, giving one entry per CDR3 protein. This table has hundreds of thousands of distinct CDR3 sequences, less than 25% appearing once. The time point denotes: persistent/refractory GD, antithyroid drugs over 5 years with positive TRAb. From RNA extracted from PBMCs, the TCR library was made. The sample was peripheral blood mononuclear cells (PBMCs), taken when the disease was refractory, from a patient treated with antithyroid drugs. The source of these receptors is a female donor with Graves disease.

This chain connects TRBV7-8 to TRBJ2-7; 9 bases align to TRBD1. The V and J ends lost 2 bases and 5 bases, in that order; junction bases with no gene match: 4. The CDR3 spans 14 residues. The germline V gene has CDR1 SGHVS and CDR2 FQNEAQ. The CDR3 sequence: CASSLPWDRDEQYF. CDR3 DNA sequence: TGTGCCAGCAGCTTACCATGGGACAGGGACGAGCAGTACTTC.

Ten or more counts support this clonotype. The chain employs TRBV28 and TRBJ2-7; tentative D call: TRBD2 (7 bases). Trimming stripped 6 bases from V and 3 bases from J, with 15 bases between. CDR1 and CDR2 from the germline V gene are MDHEN and SYDVKM. CDR3 length: 14 residues. The CDR3 DNA follows: TGTGCCAGCAGCCGCCACAGGGAGGGCTACGAGCAGTACTTC. Amino acid sequence: CASSRHREGYEQYF.

The chain has TRBV24-1 and TRBJ2-7, with 11 bases that match TRBD1. CDR3 length: 18 amino acids. V was pared by 1 base and J by 4 bases, with 11 bases of the junction left unmatched. Germline CDR1 is KGHDR and CDR2 is SFDVKD. CDR3 bases: TGTGCCACCAGTGATTTCCCCCACTGGACAGGGGGCGCGTACGAGCAGTACTTC. Encoded protein: CATSDFPHWTGGAYEQYF.

CDR3 residues: CASSLDSGGSPYEQYF. CDR3 sequence (DNA): TGTGCCAGCAGCTTAGATAGCGGGGGGTCCCCCTACGAGCAGTACTTC. The chain is built from TRBV7-2 and TRBJ2-7; TRBD2 matches at 10 bases. V was pared by 1 base and J by 2 bases, with 5 bases of the junction left unmatched. CDR1 SGHTA and CDR2 FQGNSA come from the germline V gene. This CDR3 has 16 residues.

This clonotype was seen once. The rearrangement links TRBV7-2 to TRBJ1-6, with 10 bases matching TRBD1. This CDR3 has 18 residues. Looked up from germline, CDR1 is SGHTA and CDR2 is FQGNSA. After removal of 5 bases from V and 6 bases from J, the junction contained 13 bases not matched to a gene. CDR3 residues: CASSALPGQGISNSPLHF. The CDR3, as DNA: TGTGCCAGCAGCGCCCTACCGGGACAGGGGATTTCTAATTCACCCCTCCACTTT.

Turning to this clonotype: Just one base apart from a much larger clone, this may be a read error. The CDR3 ends on some other residue instead of the conserved phenylalanine or tryptophan, so this is likely a read error. The gene calls are TRBV2 and TRBJ1-1; the D gene is possibly TRBD1 (6 bases). Trimming removed 5 bases at V and 11 bases at J, with 21 bases between. Germline V CDR1 and CDR2: SNHLY, FYNNEI. This CDR3 spans 14 amino acids. CDR3 nucleotides: TGTGCCAGCAGTTTAGCAGGGGACGCCGGTTCCGCTTTCTCT. Translating gives CASSLAGDAGSAFS.

There are many counts of this clonotype. The chain has TRBV6-1 and TRBJ1-5, with D tentatively TRBD1 (5 bases). This CDR3 comprises 18 residues. The V end lost 0 bases, the J end lost 4 bases, and 19 bases lay between the germline ends. CDR1 is MNHNS, CDR2 SASEGT, per germline. The CDR3 DNA follows: TGTGCCAGCAGTGAAGCGATCCCAGGGCTCCCCCCTAATCAGCCCCAGCATTTT. Amino acids: CASSEAIPGLPPNQPQHF.

For this clonotype: A single base separates this from a much larger clone, so it may be a read error. The J gene is TRBJ1-1, the V gene TRBV28; D not resolved. V lost 4 bases to trimming and J lost 10 bases, with 19 bases between them. The CDR3 is 14 residues long. CDR1 MDHEN and CDR2 SYDVKM come from the germline V gene. The CDR3 here is CASSSLGGREVAFF. CDR3 sequence (DNA): TGTGCCAGCAGTTCCCTAGGCGGGCGGGAAGTAGCTTTCTTT.

This clonotype showed up many times. The chain is built from TRBV20-1 and TRBJ2-5; 9 bases match TRBD2. Germline values: CDR1 DFQATT, CDR2 SNEGSKA (reference sequence). CDR3 size: 14 residues. The V gene end was trimmed by 4 bases and the J gene end by 3 bases; junction bases not matched to a gene: 6. CDR3 residues: CSATPPSGEETQYF. For the CDR3, the DNA is TGCAGTGCTACCCCGCCTAGCGGGGAAGAGACCCAGTACTTC.

This clonotype was seen many times. CDR3 protein: CASSLSQLNYGYTF. CDR3 coding DNA: TGTGCCAGCAGCTTATCCCAGCTAAACTATGGCTACACCTTC. This rearrangement joins TRBV7-2 to TRBJ1-2; D remains ambiguous. This CDR3 comprises 14 residues. Looked up from germline, CDR1 is SGHTA and CDR2 is FQGNSA. Trimming removed 2 bases at V and 2 bases at J, with 9 bases between.

This clonotype has a count of ten or more. The chain recombines TRBV10-3 with TRBJ1-5; D is undetermined. The length of the CDR3 is 15 residues. CDR1 is ENHRY and CDR2 is SYGVKD in the germline V gene. V lost 0 bases, J lost 7 bases, and 13 bases lay in between. The CDR3 reads CAISESKLQGQPQHF. The CDR3 nucleotides read TGTGCCATCAGTGAGTCGAAGTTGCAAGGGCAGCCCCAGCATTTT.

The rearrangement joins TRBV18 to TRBJ2-1; D may correspond to TRBD1 or TRBD2 (5 bases each). The CDR3 covers 14 residues. The germline V and J ends were trimmed by 6 bases and 10 bases, with 19 bases remaining between them. CDR1 and CDR2 (germline): KGHSH, LQKENI. The CDR3 is CASSPYTEGSEQFF. Written as DNA, the CDR3 is TGTGCCAGCTCGCCTTACACCGAGGGGAGCGAGCAGTTCTTC.

This clonotype was detected only a few times. J is TRBJ2-7 and V is TRBV6-1, with a weak D call TRBD2 (5 bases). V lost 6 bases, J lost 0 bases, and 12 bases lay in between. Per the germline V gene, CDR1 is MNHNS and CDR2 is SASEGT. The CDR3 contains 14 residues. This CDR3 is CASRPRGSSYEQYF. CDR3 DNA sequence: TGTGCCAGCAGACCCAGAGGGAGCTCCTACGAGCAGTACTTC.

The CDR3 DNA is TGTGCCAGCAGTTTATCCCGCCTGGACAATGAGCAGTTCTTC. Translating it yields CASSLSRLDNEQFF. The chain joins TRBV27 to TRBJ2-1; D ambiguous. Germline V gives CDR1 MNHEY, CDR2 SMNVEV (reference sequence). This CDR3 has 14 residues. V lost 0 bases to trimming and J lost 5 bases, with 8 bases between them.

At least ten counts were recorded for this clonotype. The V and J genes are TRBV28 and TRBJ1-2; TRBD1 matches 10 bases. After removal of 4 bases from V and 6 bases from J, the junction contained 5 bases not matched to a gene. Germline V gives CDR1 MDHEN, CDR2 SYDVKM. CDR3 length: 14 residues. CDR3: CASSYGTGDDGYTF. CDR3 coding DNA: TGTGCCAGCAGTTATGGGACAGGGGATGATGGCTACACCTTC.

This clonotype was recorded many times. CDR3 sequence (DNA): TGCAGTGCTAGAGATGGCGGGAACACTGAAGCTTTCTTT. It is translated as CSARDGGNTEAFF. The chain recombines TRBV20-1 with TRBJ1-1; D is unresolved. Trimming pared 0 bases from V and 1 base from J, leaving 6 bases between. Germline values: CDR1 DFQATT, CDR2 SNEGSKA (reference sequence). This CDR3 contains 13 residues.

This clonotype was recorded at least ten times. The chain combines TRBV6-1 with TRBJ2-2; the D gene could be TRBD1 or TRBD2 (6 bases each). Trimming removed 6 bases from V and 5 bases from J, with 13 bases in between. Germline CDR1 is MNHNS and CDR2 is SASEGT. The CDR3 covers 14 residues. This CDR3 reads CASREGQGTGELFF. DNA of the CDR3: TGTGCCAGCAGGGAGGGCCAGGGGACCGGGGAGCTGTTTTTT.

The chain recombines TRBV6-9 with TRBJ1-2; 8 nucleotides agree with TRBD1. The CDR3 runs 13 residues. Germline V lookup: CDR1 MNHGY, CDR2 SVAAGI. Trimming took 4 bases from V and 8 from J; bases not matched to a gene: 6. The CDR3 DNA reads TGTGCCAGCAGTTCTCTGACAGGGGTCGGCTACACCTTC. Translation gives CASSSLTGVGYTF.

There are a few counts of this clonotype. The junction departs from the called germline gene at one end, perhaps through a read error. The chain uses TRBV6-1 and TRBJ2-6; TRBD2 matches 7 bases. This CDR3 comprises 21 residues. Per germline, CDR1 MNHNS and CDR2 SASEGT. The CDR3 here is CASREGGLVFSAGSGANVLTF. The CDR3 DNA reads TGTGCCAGCAGGGAAGGAGGACTAGTATTTTCCGCCGGCTCTGGGGCCAACGTCCTGACTTTC.

The sample holds a few counts of this clonotype. J is TRBJ2-5 and V is TRBV28, with D perhaps TRBD2 (6 bases). Germline V gene data show CDR1 as MDHEN and CDR2 as SYDVKM. Deletions cut 7 bases from V and 4 bases from J, with 19 bases between. This CDR3 is 15 amino acids long. The CDR3 nucleotides read TGTGCCAGCACCCCCCCTGCGGGGTCAATAGAGACCCAGTACTTC. Translated, it gives CASTPPAGSIETQYF.

This clonotype has a count of ten or more. The rearrangement joins TRBV28 to TRBJ1-5; no reliable D call. Germline V gene data show CDR1 as MDHEN and CDR2 as SYDVKM. Trimming left V 3 bases short and J 6 bases short, with 3 bases between. The CDR3 runs 11 residues. CDR3 nucleotide sequence: TGTGCCAGCAGTTTCGGTCAGCCCCAGCATTTT. It is translated as CASSFGQPQHF.

This clonotype was detected ten times or more. The gene calls are TRBV6-5 and TRBJ1-2; possible D gene TRBD1, 5 bases. The V gene's germline CDR1 is MNHEY and CDR2 SVGAGI. The CDR3 runs to 13 residues. Trimming took off 2 bases at V and 8 bases at J, with 12 bases between the two ends. The chain's CDR3 is CASSYAQGGGYTF. The CDR3 DNA sequence: TGTGCCAGCAGTTACGCCCAGGGAGGAGGCTACACCTTC.

This chain joins TRBV2 and TRBJ1-4; 10 bases align to TRBD1. Germline-derived CDR1 and CDR2 are SNHLY and FYNNEI. V trimming: 10 bases; J trimming: 8 bases; junction bases outside the gene matches: 13. This CDR3 is built from 15 residues. CDR3 sequence: CATHPGTGDNEKLFF. CDR3 bases: TGTGCCACACACCCCGGGACAGGGGACAACGAAAAACTGTTTTTT.

This clonotype was observed many times. This sequence joins TRBV3-1 and TRBJ1-1; D unresolved. V was pared by 3 bases and J by 4 bases, with 6 bases between. This CDR3 region has 12 residues. The V gene's germline CDR1 is LGHDT and CDR2 YNNKEL (reference sequence). In DNA, the CDR3 is TGTGCCAGCAGCCATGAGGGCACTGAAGCTTTCTTT. It encodes CASSHEGTEAFF.

The chain couples TRBV7-2 to TRBJ1-2; D is perhaps TRBD1 (5 bases). The germline gives CDR1 SGHTA, CDR2 FQGNSA. CDR3 length: 16 amino acids. V was cut by 5 bases and J by 5 bases, with 21 bases left in between. The CDR3 region has the DNA TGTGCCAGCAGCCCCTATCTCGAAGGGGATCAGTATGGCTACACCTTC. It yields the protein CASSPYLEGDQYGYTF.

This clonotype was detected ten times or more. The chain employs TRBV7-9 and TRBJ2-7; 11 bases line up with TRBD1. The CDR3 spans 17 residues. V shed 4 bases and J 5 bases; nucleotides not matched to a gene: 13. Germline CDR1 reads SEHNR; CDR2 reads FQNEAQ (reference sequence). The CDR3 bases are TGTGCCAGCAGCTCAGGACAGGGGGCGCGAAAAATCCACGAGCAGTACTTC. It codes for CASSSGQGARKIHEQYF. Based on the CDR3 plus reference TRBV7-9 and TRBJ2-7, the full variable domain is DTGVSQNPRHKITKRGQNVTFRCDPISEHNRLYWYRQTLGQGPEFLTYFQNEAQLEKSRLLSDRFSAERPKGSFSTLEIQRTEQGDSAMYLCASSSGQGARKIHEQYFGPGTRLTVT.

This chain connects TRBV5-8 to TRBJ1-5; possibly TRBD1 for D (5 bases). CDR1 and CDR2 (germline): SGHTS, YDEGEE. V was pared by 4 bases and J by 2 bases, with 16 bases between. This CDR3 has 16 residues. In DNA, the CDR3 is TGTGCCAGCAGCCGACCAAGGAGGGGTGGCAATCAGCCCCAGCATTTT. Translation gives CASSRPRRGGNQPQHF.

This clonotype was seen a few times. The chain has TRBV4-2 and TRBJ2-7, with D possibly called TRBD1 or TRBD2 (5 bases each). Looked up from germline, CDR1 is LGHNA and CDR2 is YNFKEQ. The germline V and J ends were trimmed by 0 bases and 1 base, with 16 bases remaining between them. The CDR3 runs to 17 residues. The CDR3 protein is CASSQEEGQGVSYEQYF. CDR3 nucleotide sequence: TGTGCCAGCAGCCAAGAAGAGGGGCAGGGAGTGTCCTACGAGCAGTACTTC.

This clonotype occurred many times. V and J are TRBV2 and TRBJ1-4, with D unresolved. The CDR3 loop spans 13 amino acids. Per the germline V gene, CDR1 is SNHLY and CDR2 is FYNNEI. V lost 7 bases to trimming and J lost 3 bases, with 9 bases between them. CDR3 nucleotides: TGTGCCAGCATTGGTCTTCCTAATGAAAAACTGTTTTTT. Translating gives CASIGLPNEKLFF.